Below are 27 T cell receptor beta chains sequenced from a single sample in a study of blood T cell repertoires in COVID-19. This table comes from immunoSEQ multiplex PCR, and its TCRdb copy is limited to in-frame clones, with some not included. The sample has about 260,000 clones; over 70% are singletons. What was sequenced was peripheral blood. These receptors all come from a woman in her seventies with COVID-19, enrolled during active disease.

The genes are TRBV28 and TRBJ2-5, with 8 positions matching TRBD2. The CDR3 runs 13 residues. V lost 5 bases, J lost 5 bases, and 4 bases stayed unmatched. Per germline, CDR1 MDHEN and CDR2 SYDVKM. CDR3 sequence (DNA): TGTGCCAGCAGTAGCGGGAGTCGGGAGACCCAGTACTTC. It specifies CASSSGSRETQYF.

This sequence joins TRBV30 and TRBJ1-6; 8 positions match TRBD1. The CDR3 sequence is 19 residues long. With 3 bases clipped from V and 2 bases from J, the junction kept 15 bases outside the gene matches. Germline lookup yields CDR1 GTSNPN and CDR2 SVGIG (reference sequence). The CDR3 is CAWSADRGLSYAYNSPLHF. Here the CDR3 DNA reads TGTGCCTGGAGCGCCGACAGGGGTCTTTCGTACGCCTATAATTCACCCCTCCACTTT.

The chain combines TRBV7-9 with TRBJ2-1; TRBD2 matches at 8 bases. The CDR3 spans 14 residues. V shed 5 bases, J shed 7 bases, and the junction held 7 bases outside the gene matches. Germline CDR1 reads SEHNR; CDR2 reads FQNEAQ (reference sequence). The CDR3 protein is CASSPSGSRNEQFF. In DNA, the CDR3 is TGTGCCAGCAGCCCAAGCGGGAGTAGGAATGAGCAGTTCTTC.

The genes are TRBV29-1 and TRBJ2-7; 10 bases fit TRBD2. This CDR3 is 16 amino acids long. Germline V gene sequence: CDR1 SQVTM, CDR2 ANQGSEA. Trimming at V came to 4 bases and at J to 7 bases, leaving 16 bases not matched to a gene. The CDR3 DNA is TGCAGCGTTGGCAGCGGGAGGGCCCCGATGACCTCGGAGCAGTACTTC. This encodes CSVGSGRAPMTSEQYF.

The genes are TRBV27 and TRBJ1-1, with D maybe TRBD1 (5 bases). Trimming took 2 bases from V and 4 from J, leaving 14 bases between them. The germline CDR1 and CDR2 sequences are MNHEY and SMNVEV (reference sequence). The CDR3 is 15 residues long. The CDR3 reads CASSLGGRAGTEAFF. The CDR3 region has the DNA TGTGCCAGCAGTTTAGGCGGCAGGGCAGGCACTGAAGCTTTCTTT.

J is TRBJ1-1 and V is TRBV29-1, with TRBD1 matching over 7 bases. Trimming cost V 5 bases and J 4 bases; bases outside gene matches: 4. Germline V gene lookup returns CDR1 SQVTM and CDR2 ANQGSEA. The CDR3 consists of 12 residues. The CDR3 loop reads CSVWDSGTEAFF. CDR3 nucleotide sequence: TGCAGCGTTTGGGACAGCGGCACTGAAGCTTTCTTT.

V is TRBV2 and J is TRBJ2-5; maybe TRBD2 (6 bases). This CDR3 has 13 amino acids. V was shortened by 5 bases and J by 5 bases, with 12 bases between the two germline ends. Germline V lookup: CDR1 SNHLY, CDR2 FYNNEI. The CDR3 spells CASSSSGAETQYF. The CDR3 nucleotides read TGTGCCAGCAGTTCCTCGGGAGCGGAGACCCAGTACTTC. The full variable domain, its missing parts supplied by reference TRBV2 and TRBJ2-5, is EPEVTQTPSHQVTQMGQEVILRCVPISNHLYFYWYRQILGQKVEFLVSFYNNEISEKSEIFDDQFSVERPDGSNFTLKIRSTKLEDSAMYFCASSSSGAETQYFGPGTRLLVL.

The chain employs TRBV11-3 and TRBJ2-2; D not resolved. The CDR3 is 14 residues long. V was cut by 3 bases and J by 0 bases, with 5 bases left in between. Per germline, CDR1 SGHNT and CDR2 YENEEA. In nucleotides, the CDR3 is TGTGCCAGCAGCTTTCAGGCGAACACCGGGGAGCTGTTTTTT. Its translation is CASSFQANTGELFF.

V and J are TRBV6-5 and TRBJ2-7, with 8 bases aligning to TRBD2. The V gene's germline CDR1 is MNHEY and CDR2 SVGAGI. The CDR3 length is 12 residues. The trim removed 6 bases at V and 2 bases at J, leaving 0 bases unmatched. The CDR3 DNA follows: TGTGCCAGCAGACTAGCGGCCTACGAGCAGTACTTC. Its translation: CASRLAAYEQYF.

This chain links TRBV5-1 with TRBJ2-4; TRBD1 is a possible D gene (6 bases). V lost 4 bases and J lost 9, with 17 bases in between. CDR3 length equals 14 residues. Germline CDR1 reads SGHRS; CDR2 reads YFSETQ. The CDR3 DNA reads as TGCGCCAGCAGCCCGAGGGGACATCCGGGCATTCAGTACTTC. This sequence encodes CASSPRGHPGIQYF.

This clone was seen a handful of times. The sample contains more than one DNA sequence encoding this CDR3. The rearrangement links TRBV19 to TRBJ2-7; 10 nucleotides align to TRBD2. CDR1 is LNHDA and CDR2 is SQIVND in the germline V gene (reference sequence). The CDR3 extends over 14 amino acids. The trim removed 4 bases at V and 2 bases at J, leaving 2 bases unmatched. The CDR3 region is CASSTSGSAYEQYF. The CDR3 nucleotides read TGTGCCAGTAGTACTAGCGGGAGTGCCTACGAGCAGTACTTC. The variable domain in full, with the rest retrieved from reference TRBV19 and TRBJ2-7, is DGGITQSPKYLFRKEGQNVTLSCEQNLNHDAMYWYRQDPGQGLRLIYYSQIVNDFQKGDIAEGYSVSREKKESFPLTVTSAQKNPTAFYLCASSTSGSAYEQYFGPGTRLTVT.

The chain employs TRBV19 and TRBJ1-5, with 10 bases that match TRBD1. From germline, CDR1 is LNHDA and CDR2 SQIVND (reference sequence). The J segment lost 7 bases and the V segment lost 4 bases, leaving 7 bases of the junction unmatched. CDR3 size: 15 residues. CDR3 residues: CASSTPGQGTQPQHF. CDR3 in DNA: TGTGCCAGTAGTACCCCGGGACAGGGGACCCAGCCCCAGCATTTT.

CDR3 sequence reads: CAWSSQYNEQFF. The CDR3 coding sequence is TGTGCCTGGAGTTCACAGTACAATGAGCAGTTCTTC. The gene calls are TRBV30 and TRBJ2-1; no clear D gene. CDR1 is GTSNPN and CDR2 is SVGIG in the germline V gene (reference sequence). The CDR3 runs to 12 residues. V gave up 2 bases and J gave up 4 bases, with 6 bases separating them.

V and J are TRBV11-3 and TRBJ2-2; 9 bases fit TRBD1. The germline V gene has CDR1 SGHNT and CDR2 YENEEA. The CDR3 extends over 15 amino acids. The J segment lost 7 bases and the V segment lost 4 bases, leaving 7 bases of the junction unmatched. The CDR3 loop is CASSSGTGQNGELFF. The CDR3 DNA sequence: TGTGCCAGCAGCTCCGGGACAGGGCAAAACGGGGAGCTGTTTTTT.

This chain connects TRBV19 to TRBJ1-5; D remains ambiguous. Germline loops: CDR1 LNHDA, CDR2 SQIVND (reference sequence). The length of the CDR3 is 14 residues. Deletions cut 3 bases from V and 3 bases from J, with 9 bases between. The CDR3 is CASSIGRDNQPQHF. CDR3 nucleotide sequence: TGTGCCAGTAGTATCGGGCGGGACAATCAGCCCCAGCATTTT. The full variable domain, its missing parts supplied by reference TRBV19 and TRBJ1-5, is DGGITQSPKYLFRKEGQNVTLSCEQNLNHDAMYWYRQDPGQGLRLIYYSQIVNDFQKGDIAEGYSVSREKKESFPLTVTSAQKNPTAFYLCASSIGRDNQPQHFGDGTRLSIL.

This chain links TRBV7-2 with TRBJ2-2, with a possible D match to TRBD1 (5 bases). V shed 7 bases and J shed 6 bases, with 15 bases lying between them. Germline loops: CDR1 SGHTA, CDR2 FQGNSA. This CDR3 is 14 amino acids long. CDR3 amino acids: CASKGPRAAGELFF. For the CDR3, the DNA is TGTGCCAGCAAGGGCCCCAGGGCGGCCGGGGAGCTGTTTTTT.

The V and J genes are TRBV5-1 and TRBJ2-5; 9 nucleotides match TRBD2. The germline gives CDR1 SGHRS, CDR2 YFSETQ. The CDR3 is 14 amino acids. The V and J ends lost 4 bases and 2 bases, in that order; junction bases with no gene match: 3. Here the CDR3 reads CASSQTSGQETQYF. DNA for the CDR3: TGCGCCAGCAGCCAGACTAGCGGACAAGAGACCCAGTACTTC.

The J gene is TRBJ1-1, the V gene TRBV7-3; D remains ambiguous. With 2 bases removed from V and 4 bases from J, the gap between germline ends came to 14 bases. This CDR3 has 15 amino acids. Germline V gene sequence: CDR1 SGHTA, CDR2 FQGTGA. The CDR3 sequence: CASSLGRGLATEAFF. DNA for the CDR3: TGTGCCAGCAGCTTAGGTAGAGGGTTGGCCACTGAAGCTTTCTTT.

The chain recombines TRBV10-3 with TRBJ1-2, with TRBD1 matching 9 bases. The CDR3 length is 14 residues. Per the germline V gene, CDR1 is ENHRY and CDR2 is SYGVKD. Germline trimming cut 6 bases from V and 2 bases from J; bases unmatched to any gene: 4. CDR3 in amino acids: CAISGGTGNYGYTF. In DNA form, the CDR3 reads TGTGCCATCAGCGGGGGGACAGGGAACTATGGCTACACCTTC.

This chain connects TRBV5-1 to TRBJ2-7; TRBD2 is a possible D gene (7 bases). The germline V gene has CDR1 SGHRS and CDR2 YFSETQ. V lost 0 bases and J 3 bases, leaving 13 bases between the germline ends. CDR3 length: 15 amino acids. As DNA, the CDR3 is TGCGCCAGCAGCTTGGAAGGGGGACTACTCTACGAGCAGTACTTC. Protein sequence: CASSLEGGLLYEQYF.

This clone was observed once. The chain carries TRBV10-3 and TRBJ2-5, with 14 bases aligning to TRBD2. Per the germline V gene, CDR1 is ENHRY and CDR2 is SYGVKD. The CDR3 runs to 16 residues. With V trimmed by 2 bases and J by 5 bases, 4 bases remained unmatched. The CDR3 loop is CAISEGLAGGEETQYF. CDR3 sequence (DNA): TGTGCCATCAGTGAGGGACTAGCGGGAGGAGAGGAGACCCAGTACTTC.

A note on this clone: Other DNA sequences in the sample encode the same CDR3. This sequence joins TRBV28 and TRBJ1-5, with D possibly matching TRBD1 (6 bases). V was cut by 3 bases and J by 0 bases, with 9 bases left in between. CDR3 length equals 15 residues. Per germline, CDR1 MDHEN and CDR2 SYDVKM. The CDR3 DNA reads TGTGCCAGCAGTTTTTCAGGGGATAGCAATCAGCCCCAGCATTTT. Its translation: CASSFSGDSNQPQHF.

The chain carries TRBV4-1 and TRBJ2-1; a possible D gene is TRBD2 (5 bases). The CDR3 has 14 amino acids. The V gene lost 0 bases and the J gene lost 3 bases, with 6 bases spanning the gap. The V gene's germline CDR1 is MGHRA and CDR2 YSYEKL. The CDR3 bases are TGCGCCAGCAGCCAAGAACGGGACTACAATGAGCAGTTCTTC. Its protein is CASSQERDYNEQFF.

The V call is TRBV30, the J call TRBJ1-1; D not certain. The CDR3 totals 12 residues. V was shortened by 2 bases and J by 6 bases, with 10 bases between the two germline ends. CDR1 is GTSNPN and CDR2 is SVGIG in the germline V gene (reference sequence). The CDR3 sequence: CAWSNWRAEAFF. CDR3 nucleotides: TGTGCCTGGAGTAACTGGAGGGCTGAAGCTTTCTTT.

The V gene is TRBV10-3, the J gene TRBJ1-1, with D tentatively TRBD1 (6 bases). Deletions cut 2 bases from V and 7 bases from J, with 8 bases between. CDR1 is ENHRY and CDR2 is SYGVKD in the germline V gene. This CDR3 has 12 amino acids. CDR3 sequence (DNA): TGTGCCATCAGTGAGAGGGACAATGAAGCTTTCTTT. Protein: CAISERDNEAFF.

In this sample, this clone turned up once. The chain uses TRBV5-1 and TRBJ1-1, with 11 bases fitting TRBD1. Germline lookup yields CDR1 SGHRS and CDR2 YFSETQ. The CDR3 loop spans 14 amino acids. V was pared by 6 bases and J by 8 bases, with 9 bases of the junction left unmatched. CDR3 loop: CASTTGQGEKEAFF. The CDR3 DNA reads TGCGCCAGCACAACGGGACAGGGGGAAAAAGAAGCTTTCTTT.

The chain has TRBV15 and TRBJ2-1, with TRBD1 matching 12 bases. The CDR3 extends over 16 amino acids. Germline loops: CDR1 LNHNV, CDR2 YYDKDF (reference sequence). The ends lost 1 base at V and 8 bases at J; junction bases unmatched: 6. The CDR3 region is CATSRGPGQGAYEQFF. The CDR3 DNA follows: TGTGCCACCAGCAGAGGCCCGGGACAGGGGGCTTATGAGCAGTTCTTC.